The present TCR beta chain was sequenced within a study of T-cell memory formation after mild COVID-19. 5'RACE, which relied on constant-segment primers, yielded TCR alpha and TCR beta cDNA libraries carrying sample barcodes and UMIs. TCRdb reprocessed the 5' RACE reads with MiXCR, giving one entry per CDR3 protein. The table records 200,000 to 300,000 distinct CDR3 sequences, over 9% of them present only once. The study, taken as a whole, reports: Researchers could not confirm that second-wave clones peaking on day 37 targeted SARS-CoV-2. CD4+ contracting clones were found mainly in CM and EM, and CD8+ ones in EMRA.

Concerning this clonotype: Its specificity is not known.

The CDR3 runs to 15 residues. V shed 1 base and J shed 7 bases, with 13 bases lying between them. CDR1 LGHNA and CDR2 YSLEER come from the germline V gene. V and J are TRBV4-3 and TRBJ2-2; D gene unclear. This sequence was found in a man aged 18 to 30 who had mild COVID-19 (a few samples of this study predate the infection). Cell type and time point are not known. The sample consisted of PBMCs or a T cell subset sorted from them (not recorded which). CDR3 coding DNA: TGCGCCAGCAGCCAAGGCCGCCCGAAGGGCGGGGAGCTGTTTTTT. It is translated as CASSQGRPKGGELFF.